The sequence of this TCR beta chain was determined in a study of CD8+ T cells in alopecia areata. On the study more broadly: Tofacitinib was taken orally by treated patients, and the dose was 5 to 10 mg twice daily. The study gave tofacitinib for 6 to 18 months, then 6 months off drug.

Specimens obtained from alopecia areata patients comprised lesional scalp punch biopsies and peripheral blood. Starting from PBMCs, sorting isolated CD4+ and CD8+ T cells. Following RNA extraction, reverse transcription yielded cDNA that acted as the sequencing template. Clones were read by immunoSEQ multiplex PCR, and TCRdb kept only the in-frame ones, dropping some. Of under 250,000 clones in the sample, more than 45% are singletons; the top ten hold approximately 0.45%. Germline V gives CDR1 MGHDK, CDR2 SYGVNS. The J segment lost 6 bases and the V segment lost 2 bases, leaving 10 bases of the junction unmatched. CDR3 length: 17 amino acids.

This TCR derives from a human donor with alopecia areata. The J gene is TRBJ2-7, the V gene TRBV25-1; 13 nucleotides align to TRBD2. The sequenced sample was CD4+ T cells sorted from blood, obtained at week 0. This CDR3 is CASSEPGTSGILGEQYF. For the CDR3, the DNA is TGTGCCAGCAGTGAACCCGGGACTAGCGGGATCCTGGGCGAGCAGTACTTC.